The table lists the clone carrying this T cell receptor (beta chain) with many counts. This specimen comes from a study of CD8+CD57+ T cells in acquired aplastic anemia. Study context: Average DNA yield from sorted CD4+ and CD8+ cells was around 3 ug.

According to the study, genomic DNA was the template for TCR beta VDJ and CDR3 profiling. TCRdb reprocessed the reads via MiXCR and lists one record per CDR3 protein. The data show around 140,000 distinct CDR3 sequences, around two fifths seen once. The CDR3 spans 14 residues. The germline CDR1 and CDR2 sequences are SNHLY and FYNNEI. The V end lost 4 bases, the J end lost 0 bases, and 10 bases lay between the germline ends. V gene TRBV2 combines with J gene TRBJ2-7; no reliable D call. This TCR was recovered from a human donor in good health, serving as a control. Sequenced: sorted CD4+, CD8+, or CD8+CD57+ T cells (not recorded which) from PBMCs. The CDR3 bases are TGTGCCAGCAGTGCGACGTCCCCCTCCTACGAGCAGTACTTC. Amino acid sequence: CASSATSPSYEQYF.